A single sample is the source of the 9 T cell receptor beta chains below, sequenced in a study of T cells in Graves' hyperthyroidism and ophthalmopathy. The CDR3 regions of TCR beta were amplified from RNA transcripts. A set of HTBI primers served as the primers for a first-round RT-PCR of the TCR CDR3. TCRdb re-derived calls from the multiplex PCR reads in MiXCR, one entry per CDR3 protein. The sample lists 640,000 or so distinct CDR3 sequences, roughly 15% occurring once. The sample taken for sequencing was blood. These receptors originate from a woman aged 40 to 49 with Graves' ophthalmopathy.

The rearrangement links TRBV5-5 to TRBJ1-1, with 9 bases that match TRBD1. This CDR3 is 16 amino acids long. Germline V CDR1 and CDR2: SGHKS, YYEKEE (reference sequence). V gave up 2 bases and J gave up 3 bases; unmatched junction bases: 8. The CDR3 DNA reads TGTGCCAGCAGCTTCCCCAGGGACAGGGAGGACACTGAAGCTTTCTTT. It encodes CASSFPRDREDTEAFF.

V is TRBV28 and J is TRBJ2-7, with D perhaps matching TRBD2 (6 bases). The CDR3 has 13 amino acids. Trimming removed 8 bases at V and 0 bases at J, with 11 bases between. Germline values: CDR1 MDHEN, CDR2 SYDVKM. CDR3 DNA: TGTGCCAGCCGGGGACTCATCTCCTACGAGCAGTACTTC. This encodes CASRGLISYEQYF.

This chain joins TRBV28 and TRBJ2-3; the match to TRBD2 covers 10 bases. V was pared by 6 bases and J by 4 bases, with 10 bases of the junction left unmatched. CDR3 length: 16 amino acids. Germline values: CDR1 MDHEN, CDR2 SYDVKM. In nucleotides, the CDR3 is TGTGCCAGCAGCACCGCAGGGCTAGCGGGAGCAGATACGCAGTATTTT. Protein sequence: CASSTAGLAGADTQYF.

This clonotype has a count of ten or more. The chain couples TRBV29-1 to TRBJ2-5; no clear D gene. Germline V gene lookup returns CDR1 SQVTM and CDR2 ANQGSEA. This CDR3 has 13 residues. The V end was cut by 7 bases, the J end by 2 bases, with 14 bases between. Written as DNA, the CDR3 is TGCAGCGATACCAGCAGCAAGCAAGAGACCCAGTACTTC. This codes for CSDTSSKQETQYF.

In its sample, this clonotype was seen many times. This chain links TRBV6-2 or TRBV6-3 with TRBJ2-7, with D possibly being TRBD2 (6 bases). This CDR3 comprises 14 residues. V lost 7 bases and J 2 bases, leaving 15 bases between the germline ends. Germline CDR1 and CDR2: MNHEY and SVGEGT. The CDR3 coding sequence is TGTGCCAGCACCTCCTTGGGCGGGACCTACGAGCAGTACTTC. Its translation: CASTSLGGTYEQYF.

This clonotype was detected ten times or more. This chain uses TRBV11-2 with TRBJ2-7; D is possibly TRBD1 (6 bases). The CDR3 contains 16 residues. Germline assignment: CDR1 SGHAT and CDR2 FQNNGV. V was pared by 0 bases and J by 0 bases, with 12 bases between. Here the CDR3 DNA reads TGTGCCAGCAGCTTAGAGAGGGGGAACGGCTCCTACGAGCAGTACTTC. Translated: CASSLERGNGSYEQYF.

This clonotype was observed at least ten times. CDR3 loop: CASSLRDSGYEQYF. CDR3 bases: TGTGCCAGCAGCCTCCGGGACTCAGGCTACGAGCAGTACTTC. V gene TRBV13 combines with J gene TRBJ2-7; D is perhaps TRBD2 (6 bases). Trimming shortened V by 5 bases and J by 3 bases, and 14 bases separated the two germline ends. This CDR3 is built from 14 residues. Looked up from germline, CDR1 is PRHDT and CDR2 is FYEKMQ (reference sequence).

The rearrangement joins TRBV6-2 or TRBV6-3 to TRBJ2-6; D call uncertain. V lost 0 bases to trimming and J lost 1 base, with 16 bases between them. The CDR3 sequence is 19 residues long. The germline V gene has CDR1 MNHEY and CDR2 SVGEGT. The CDR3 spells CASSYSPVPHPSGANVLTF. The CDR3 nucleotides read TGTGCCAGCAGTTACTCCCCGGTACCACATCCTTCTGGGGCCAACGTCCTGACTTTC.

This clonotype has just a few counts. J is TRBJ2-4 and V is TRBV29-1; TRBD2 matches at 7 bases. Trimming removed 7 bases from V and 11 bases from J; junction bases left unmatched: 11. The CDR3 sequence is 12 residues long. The germline V gene encodes CDR1 SQVTM and CDR2 ANQGSEA. CDR3 bases: TGCAGCGCCGGGGGGTGGGGAGGGGTTCAGTACTTC. It is translated as CSAGGWGGVQYF.